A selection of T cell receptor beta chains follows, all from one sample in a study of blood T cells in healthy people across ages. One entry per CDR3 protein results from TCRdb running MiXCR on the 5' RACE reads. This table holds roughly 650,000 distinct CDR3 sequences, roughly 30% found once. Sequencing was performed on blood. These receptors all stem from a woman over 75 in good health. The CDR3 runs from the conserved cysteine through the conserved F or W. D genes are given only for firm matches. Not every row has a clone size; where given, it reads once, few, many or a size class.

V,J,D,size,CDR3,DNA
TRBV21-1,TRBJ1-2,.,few,CASSNSPSERDYGYTF,TGTGCCAGCAGCAACTCCCCCTCTGAGCGGGACTATGGCTACACCTTC
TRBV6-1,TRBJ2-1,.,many,CASGPGRYRRNEQFF,TGTGCCAGCGGTCCTGGCCGCTATCGGCGCAATGAGCAGTTCTTC
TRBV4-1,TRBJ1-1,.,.,CASSQDPQGLNTEAFF,TGCGCCAGCAGCCAAGATCCCCAGGGATTGAACACTGAAGCTTTCTTT
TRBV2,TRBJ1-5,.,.,CASSEAGAKNQPQHF,TGTGCCAGCAGTGAGGCAGGGGCCAAAAATCAGCCCCAGCATTTT
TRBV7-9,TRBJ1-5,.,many,CASSLEGKGLGNQPQHF,TGTGCCAGCAGCTTAGAAGGGAAGGGCCTGGGCAATCAGCCCCAGCATTTT
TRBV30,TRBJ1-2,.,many,CAWSSGPQNYGYTF,TGTGCCTGGAGTTCGGGGCCTCAGAACTATGGCTACACCTTC
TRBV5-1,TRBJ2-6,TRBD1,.,CASSPGQEAGANVLTF,TGCGCCAGCAGCCCGGGACAGGAAGCTGGGGCCAACGTCCTGACTTTC
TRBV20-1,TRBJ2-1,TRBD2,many,CSALASGAISSYNEQFF,TGCAGTGCGTTGGCTAGCGGGGCAATAAGCTCCTACAATGAGCAGTTCTTC
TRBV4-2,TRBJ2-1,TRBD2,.,CASSQVIAGVEAQFF,TGTGCCAGCAGCCAAGTTATAGCGGGGGTTGAGGCCCAGTTCTTC
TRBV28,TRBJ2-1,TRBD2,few,CASSYGEREDLSGEQFF,TGTGCCAGCTCATATGGGGAGCGGGAGGATTTAAGTGGTGAGCAGTTCTTC
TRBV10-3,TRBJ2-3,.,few,CAISKSPGGPDTQYF,TGTGCCATCAGTAAGAGCCCTGGGGGACCAGATACGCAGTATTTT
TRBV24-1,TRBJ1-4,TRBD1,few,CATQSSRGPDATNEKLFF,TGTGCCACCCAGTCCTCCAGGGGGCCGGATGCAACTAATGAAAAACTGTTTTTT
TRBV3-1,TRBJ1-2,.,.,CASSQQKGGYTF,TGTGCCAGCAGCCAACAGAAGGGGGGCTACACCTTC
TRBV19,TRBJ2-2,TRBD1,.,CASSPLTGDTGELFF,TGTGCCAGTAGCCCCCTGACAGGGGACACCGGGGAGCTGTTTTTT
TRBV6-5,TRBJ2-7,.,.,CASRDWSQGYEQYF,TGTGCCAGCAGGGACTGGTCCCAGGGCTACGAGCAGTACTTC
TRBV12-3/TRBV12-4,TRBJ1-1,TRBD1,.,CASSFGSGGWTEAFF,TGTGCCAGCAGTTTCGGTTCAGGGGGCTGGACTGAAGCTTTCTTT